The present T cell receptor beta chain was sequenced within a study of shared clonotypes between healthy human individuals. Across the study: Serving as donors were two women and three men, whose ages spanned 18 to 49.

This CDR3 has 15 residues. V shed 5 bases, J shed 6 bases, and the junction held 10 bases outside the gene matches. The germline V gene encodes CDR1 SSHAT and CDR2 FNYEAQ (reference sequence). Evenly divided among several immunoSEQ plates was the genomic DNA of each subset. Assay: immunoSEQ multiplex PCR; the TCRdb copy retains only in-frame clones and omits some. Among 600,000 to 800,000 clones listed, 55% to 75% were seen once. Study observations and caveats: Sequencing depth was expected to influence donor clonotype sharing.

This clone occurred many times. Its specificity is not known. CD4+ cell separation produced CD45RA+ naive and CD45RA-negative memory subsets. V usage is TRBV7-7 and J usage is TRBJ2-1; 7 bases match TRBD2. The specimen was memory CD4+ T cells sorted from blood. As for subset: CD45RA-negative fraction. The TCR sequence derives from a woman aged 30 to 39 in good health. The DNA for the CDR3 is TGTGCCAGCAGCCCCGCCGGGCTAGCGGTCAATGAGCAGTTCTTC. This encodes CASSPAGLAVNEQFF.